The clone carrying this T cell receptor (beta chain) was observed once. The data derive from a study of blood T cell repertoires in COVID-19. Overall study context: The study drew acute and convalescent COVID-19 samples from the United States, Italy and Spain. The analysed material was cDNA or gDNA that came from T cells, B-cell-depleted T cells, or PBMCs.

Study processing details: From reference gene primer amplification, estimates of nucleated cell counts were derived. Libraries were prepared by immunoSEQ multiplex PCR; TCRdb keeps only in-frame clonotypes and omits some of them. That table gives V, J and clone size, and the DNA gave D and trimming. The sample consists of 85,000 to 95,000 clones, approximately 88% of them appearing once. Sample: peripheral blood. The receptor's source is a man in his 60s with acute or convalescent COVID-19.

The CDR3 coding sequence is TGTGCCAGTAGTATGGACATTCCTAGCACAGATACGCAGTATTTT. Its translation is CASSMDIPSTDTQYF. The rearrangement joins TRBV19 to TRBJ2-3; D may be TRBD1 (5 bases). Germline V gene lookup returns CDR1 LNHDA and CDR2 SQIVND (reference sequence). Trimming took off 3 bases at V and 0 bases at J, with 10 bases between the two ends. The CDR3 consists of 15 residues.